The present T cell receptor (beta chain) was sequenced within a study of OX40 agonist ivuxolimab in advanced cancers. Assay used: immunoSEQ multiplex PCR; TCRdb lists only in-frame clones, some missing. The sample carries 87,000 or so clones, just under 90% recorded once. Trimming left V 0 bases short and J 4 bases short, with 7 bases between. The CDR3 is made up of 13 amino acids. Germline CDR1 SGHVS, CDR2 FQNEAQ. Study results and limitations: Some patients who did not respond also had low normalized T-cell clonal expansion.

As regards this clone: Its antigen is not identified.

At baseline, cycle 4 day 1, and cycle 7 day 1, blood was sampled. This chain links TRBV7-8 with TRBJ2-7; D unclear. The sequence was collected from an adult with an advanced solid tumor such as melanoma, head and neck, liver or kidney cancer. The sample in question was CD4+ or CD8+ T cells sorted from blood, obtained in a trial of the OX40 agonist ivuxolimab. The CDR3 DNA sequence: TGTGCCAGCAGCTTAGCGGTCGAATACGAGCAGTACTTC. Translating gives CASSLAVEYEQYF.